This is a list of T cell receptor beta chains from one sample in a study of CXCR3-negative and CXCR3-positive naive CD8 T cells. No DNA is given; TCRdb re-called the 5' RACE reads and lists each CDR3 protein once. The listing records about 28,000 distinct CDR3 sequences. The specimen was memory CD8+ T cells from blood. The receptor source for this set is a human donor in good health. Some clones in this sample may be carry-over from other donors' samples. Both conserved end residues are part of each CDR3. Size is stated for part of the rows, as once, few or many counts, or as a class when the clone is expanded.

>TRBV6-2/TRBV6-3|TRBJ2-7|-
CASRGTYEQYF
>TRBV29-1|TRBJ1-2|-
CSVESAGGGYTF
>TRBV4-2|TRBJ2-1|-
CASSPRALAGVEQFF
>TRBV12-3/TRBV12-4|TRBJ2-1|-
CASSFGEVLKFF
>TRBV6-4|TRBJ2-1|-
CASSDSSGGANEQFF
>TRBV7-9|TRBJ2-7|-
CASSSFGGGDEQYF
>TRBV7-2|TRBJ1-5|medium-sized
CASSWEVGTGGLSNQPQHF
>TRBV6-4|TRBJ2-1|medium-sized
CASSSDGESSYNEQFF
>TRBV12-3/TRBV12-4|TRBJ2-3|-
CASSLRDRGTDTQYF
>TRBV7-2|TRBJ2-3|-
CASSQGFGADTQYF
>TRBV12-5|TRBJ1-2|-
CASGLGTGGPYGYTF
>TRBV5-1|TRBJ2-7|-
CASSLDSPREQYF
>TRBV7-6|TRBJ2-1|-
CASSFRLAGESYEQFF
>TRBV28|TRBJ2-5|-
CASSFRQGNQETQYF
>TRBV29-1|TRBJ2-6|-
CSVFQLLAGANVLTF
>TRBV7-3|TRBJ2-2|-
CASSLGGYTGELFF
>TRBV7-9|TRBJ2-1|-
CASSSGDTSGGAGPWVEQFF
>TRBV6-6|TRBJ2-3|medium-sized
CASSFGRVDTQYF
>TRBV7-8|TRBJ2-1|-
CASSSGLAGGNEQFF
>TRBV5-6|TRBJ1-5|-
CASSLGGGAYNQPQHF
>TRBV27|TRBJ2-1|-
CASSSGGPSYNEQFF
>TRBV14|TRBJ2-7|-
CASSQEGQVYEQYF
>TRBV6-2/TRBV6-3|TRBJ2-7|-
CASRGLGERYF
>TRBV5-1|TRBJ2-1|-
CASSLEPEFQFF
>TRBV7-2|TRBJ2-7|-
CASSLTGGYGYEQYF
>TRBV19|TRBJ2-3|-
CASSGMWDTQYF
>TRBV20-1|TRBJ1-1|-
CSARGRGTEAFF
>TRBV11-2|TRBJ1-1|-
CASSLQQGMNTEAFF
>TRBV12-3/TRBV12-4|TRBJ2-1|-
CASSLADSYNEQFF
>TRBV10-2|TRBJ2-1|-
CASTASGGAIYNEQFF
>TRBV11-3|TRBJ1-6|-
CASSFDSGTASVGYNSPLHF
>TRBV7-2|TRBJ2-3|-
CASSYRVVTSGGHTDTQYF
>TRBV23-1|TRBJ2-7|-
CASSPEGETSEQYF
>TRBV28|TRBJ2-5|-
CASSDRGWETQYF
>TRBV6-2/TRBV6-3|TRBJ2-6|-
CASSYGSSGANVLTF
>TRBV4-3|TRBJ2-7|-
CASSQDGRYEQYF
>TRBV5-1|TRBJ2-1|-
CASSLLAGNYNEQFF
>TRBV7-9|TRBJ2-2|-
CASSLLAPTGELFF
>TRBV4-2|TRBJ2-2|-
CARSQELAGGDGELFF
>TRBV28|TRBJ2-7|-
CASAGGGFYEQYF
>TRBV20-1|TRBJ2-3|-
CSALRGLAGLGDTDTQYF
>TRBV29-1|TRBJ2-1|-
CSVEGQGTSEQFF
>TRBV3-1|TRBJ1-2|-
CASSQDIYGYTF
>TRBV18|TRBJ2-1|-
CASSPFSGGDYNEQFF
>TRBV2|TRBJ2-5|-
CASSPPVVSETQYF
>TRBV14|TRBJ1-1|-
CASSQVHPMNTEAFF
>TRBV20-1|TRBJ2-1|-
CSARGEREHNEQFF
>TRBV6-2/TRBV6-3|TRBJ2-7|-
CASSYSAENSYEQYF